This TCR beta chain appears in the sequencing data of a study of Graves' ophthalmopathy and Graves' hyperthyroidism (dated by TCRdb to about 2018). The study in broad terms: Hyperthyroidism was considered stable if no progression to ophthalmopathy occurred within 18 months of follow-up. The study used TCR beta repertoire signatures to distinguish Graves' ophthalmopathy from Graves' hyperthyroidism and to predict progression to ophthalmopathy. In total, 135 blood samples were TCR-sequenced: 43 ophthalmopathy, roughly 80 hyperthyroidism and approximately 17 hyperthyroidism-to-ophthalmopathy patients. To explore V-J signatures that separate ophthalmopathy from hyperthyroidism, a discovery set of about a hundred patients was enrolled, consisting of under 50 with ophthalmopathy and roughly 57 with stable hyperthyroidism. For independent validation, a separate cohort was made up of 18 hyperthyroidism patients plus 17 patients who later progressed from hyperthyroidism to ophthalmopathy. In roughly six hyperthyroidism patients, the T-cell repertoires found in thyroid tissue were compared with those found in blood. Once sampling was done, hyperthyroidism patients were given methimazole at a starting dose of 30 mg daily, while ophthalmopathy patients were given high-dose intravenous methylprednisolone.

The CDR3 covers 19 residues, taking in both the cysteine and the phenylalanine. The retained sequence is limited to the CDR3, 57 bases, with the frame set at the first base. The V end gives up 0 bases and the J end 5 bases, leaving 12 bases in the junction not matched to a gene. For CDR1 and CDR2, the germline V gene lists MGHDK and SYGVNS. This clonotype was detected many times. Its antigen has not been determined. It has no much larger one-base neighbor in the sample; base qualities were not kept. Broad study findings and their caveats: In validation, the model predicted ophthalmopathy progression with about 70% sensitivity and approximately 75% specificity; some twelve predicted patients were CT-confirmed with GO in a median of about 6.1 months. Most of the expanded thyroid clonotypes with a frequency above 0.001 were also detected in blood, and it was suggested that the thyroid immune response may be reflected by blood repertoires. No statistical method was used to set the sample size in advance, and the investigators knew which group each participant was assigned to. In cross-validation, the 13-signature model distinguished ophthalmopathy from stable hyperthyroidism with around 90% sensitivity and 81.08% specificity, while in the test set the corresponding values were about 79% and 69%.

Hyperthyroidism patients were newly diagnosed, were aged 18 to 65 years, and had a disease duration under 2 months. Patients were excluded if they had other autoimmune diseases, uncontrolled infections, pregnancy or lactation. Clinical symptoms, serum thyroxine, TRAb, thyroid ultrasound and orbital computed tomography formed the basis of the diagnosis. Total RNA was extracted with Trizol reagent and quality-checked on an Agilent 2100 Bioanalyzer. For repertoire sequencing, TCR beta CDR3 regions were amplified from RNA transcripts. The first round of RT-PCR was done with HTBI primers and the Qiagen OneStep RT-PCR kit, and was followed by a second round of multiplex PCR, then size selection and purification. Sequencing of the libraries was carried out on an Illumina HiSeq2000 in paired-end mode with 100 bp reads. As for how the authors treated the data: SOAPnuke was used to process the reads, throwing out any read that had adapters, had uncalled bases, had a mean Phred below 15, or lacked an exact constant-primer or identifier match. High-quality paired reads were merged with COPE v1.2.5. Each unique nucleotide sequence was treated as a clonotype, and MiTCR v1.1 was used to align the clonotypes to the IMGT TRB V, D and J references. Only V-J combinations with frequency above 0.0001 were analysed, covering about 99% of repertoires. A TCR clonal expansion and chaos score per V-J combination was defined as the ratio of F50 clonal expansion to chaos observed in the TCRdist matrix. Welch's t-statistics and random forest were used to reduce the features to about 12 V-J combinations, which were then used as input to a naive Bayes classifier. The Morisita-Horn index was used to measure how similar the thyroid and blood repertoires were. TCRdb took the public reads, trimmed them with fastp at Q25, ran MiXCR for clone calling and kept in-frame beta chains. Each entry is one CDR3 protein sequence, shown with its most common DNA and genes. These V and J calls are TCRdb output, not the study's own analysis. This sample comprises roughly 1.1 million distinct CDR3 sequences, roughly two fifths of them detected only once. 11% of the sample comes from the top ten.

The clonotype originates from an adult man with Graves' hyperthyroidism. What was sequenced was peripheral blood or thyroid tissue (not recorded which). This chain joins TRBV25-1 to TRBJ1-6, and 8 junction bases match TRBD1. Here is the DNA: TGTGCCAGCAGTGAATATGGGCCTATCAGGGGGCTGGATAATTCACCCCTCCACTTT. This sequence encodes CASSEYGPIRGLDNSPLHF.